These 26 T cell receptor beta chains came from one sample sequenced in a study of T cell clonality in common variable immunodeficiency. General study points: Reportedly, TCR beta sequences from common variable immunodeficiency showed fewer deletions and N-nucleotide insertions.

These TCRs are of unknown antigen specificity. Data came from immunoSEQ multiplex PCR; TCRdb stores just in-frame clones and leaves some out. This sample carries some 42,000 clones, none of them present only once. The sample was peripheral blood mononuclear cells. The receptors stem from a human donor with common variable immunodeficiency.

The sample holds many counts of this clone. The read ends 3 residues shy of where the CDR3 ends; the end is completed using the germline J gene. The chain employs TRBV20-1 and TRBJ2-5, with 7 bases aligning to TRBD1. This CDR3 contains 15 residues. The J segment lost 2 bases and the V segment lost 0 bases, leaving 6 bases of the junction unmatched. Germline-derived CDR1 and CDR2 are DFQATT and SNEGSKA (reference sequence). CDR3 amino acids: CSARETGEEQETQYF. CDR3 bases read: TGCAGTGCTAGAGAAACAGGGGAAGAACAAGAGACC.

In its sample, this clone was seen a few times. Sequencing ends 3 residues short of the CDR3 end; the germline J gene provides the rest. The J gene is TRBJ1-5, the V gene TRBV18, with D possibly TRBD1 on 5 matching bases. This CDR3 is built from 16 residues. CDR1 and CDR2 (germline): KGHSH, LQKENI. V was cut by 3 bases and J by 2 bases, with 14 bases left in between. The chain's CDR3 is CASSPRVSFGNQPQHF. The covered CDR3 bases are TGTGCCAGCTCACCCAGGGTTAGTTTTGGCAATCAGCCC.

In its sample, this clone was seen many times. Sequencing ends 3 residues short of the CDR3 end; the germline J gene provides the rest. The chain employs TRBV5-1 and TRBJ2-1; TRBD1 matches 10 bases. This CDR3 region has 16 residues. J gave up 6 bases and V 4 bases, and 10 bases lay outside the gene matches. Germline values: CDR1 SGHRS, CDR2 YFSETQ. The CDR3 spells CASSLQGQGSANEQFF. CDR3 bases read: TGCGCCAGCAGCCTCCAGGGACAGGGGTCGGCCAATGAG.

This clone was seen at least ten times. The sequenced fragment ends 3 residues before the CDR3 boundary, so the rest is inferred from the germline J gene. V usage is TRBV10-1 and J usage is TRBJ2-1, with 8 bases aligning to TRBD2. Looked up from germline, CDR1 is WNHNN and CDR2 is SYGVQD (reference sequence). This CDR3 is built from 14 residues. With 8 bases clipped from V and 6 bases from J, the junction kept 9 bases outside the gene matches. The CDR3: CASSAGVSFNEQFF. Incomplete CDR3 DNA: TGCGCCAGCTCAGCGGGGGTGAGCTTCAATGAG.

This clone has at least ten counts. The CDR3 extends 3 residues past the end of the read, so its final part is completed from the germline J gene. The chain carries TRBV20-1 and TRBJ1-1; 7 bases line up with TRBD1. V shed 1 base, J shed 0 bases, and the junction held 5 bases outside the gene matches. The CDR3 runs to 15 residues. Germline CDR1 and CDR2: DFQATT and SNEGSKA (reference sequence). The sequenced part of the CDR3 DNA is TGCAGTGCTAGAGCCTGGGACAGCCTGAACACTGAA. Translated: CSARAWDSLNTE. The entire CDR3 protein reads CSARAWDSLNTEAFF.

As for this clone: With the read ending 3 residues before the CDR3 end, the germline J gene is used to fill in that end. The chain employs TRBV18 and TRBJ2-3; TRBD2 agrees at 8 bases. The CDR3 loop spans 16 amino acids. V lost 2 bases, J lost 4 bases, and 8 bases stayed unmatched. CDR1 is KGHSH, CDR2 LQKENI, per germline. This CDR3 reads CASSPSGTRTSDTQYF. Partial CDR3 DNA: TGTGCCAGCTCACCATCCGGGACTAGGACCTCAGATACG.

Regarding this clone: The read ends 3 residues shy of where the CDR3 ends; the end is completed using the germline J gene. The chain joins TRBV6-2 or TRBV6-3 to TRBJ1-1, with D tentatively TRBD1 (6 bases). CDR1 and CDR2 (germline): MNHEY, SVGEGT. The CDR3 spans 13 residues. The sequenced CDR3 bases are TGTGCCAGCAGTCAAACGACAACAGGGACA. It codes for CASSQTTTGT. The entire CDR3 is CASSQTTTGTAFF.

In regard to this clone: With the read ending 3 residues before the CDR3 end, the germline J gene is used to fill in that end. The chain has TRBV19 and TRBJ2-1, with 11 bases aligning to TRBD2. Germline V gene sequence: CDR1 LNHDA, CDR2 SQIVND (reference sequence). This CDR3 comprises 15 residues. V dropped 3 bases and J dropped 5; count of bases not matched to a gene: 3. CDR3 bases read: TGTGCCAGTAGTATTCAGACTAGCGGGAACAATGAG. Translating gives CASSIQTSGNNE. Given in full, the CDR3 is CASSIQTSGNNEQFF.

This clone was counted only a few times. The CDR3 is cut off 3 residues early in the read; its end comes from the germline J gene. The chain couples TRBV20-1 to TRBJ2-5; D possibly corresponds to TRBD2 (5 bases). The CDR3 runs to 15 residues. Germline V gene data show CDR1 as DFQATT and CDR2 as SNEGSKA (reference sequence). V was cut by 0 bases and J by 5 bases, with 16 bases left in between. CDR3 bases read: TGCAGTGCTAGAGAGAGGTGGCTAGCAAGCGAGACC. Protein product: CSARERWLASET. The whole CDR3 sequence reads CSARERWLASETQYF.

This clone showed up just a few times. The CDR3 goes on 3 residues after the read ends, and that part is filled in from the germline J gene. The gene calls are TRBV11-2 and TRBJ1-6; 7 bases align to TRBD1. The trim removed 6 bases at V and 7 bases at J, leaving 9 bases unmatched. Germline-derived CDR1 and CDR2 are SGHAT and FQNNGV. The length of the CDR3 is 15 residues. This CDR3 is CASSRDRVRNSPLHF. The covered CDR3 bases are TGTGCCAGCAGTCGCGACAGGGTACGGAATTCACCC.

At least ten counts were recorded for this clone. The part of the CDR3 DNA that was read is TGTGCCAGCAGTTCTTACGGGACTAGCGGGAGGGAAGGAGATACG. It encodes CASSSYGTSGREGDT. The entire CDR3 protein is CASSSYGTSGREGDTQYF. This rearrangement joins TRBV28 to TRBJ2-3; 16 positions agree with TRBD2. The read ends 3 residues shy of where the CDR3 ends; the end is completed using the germline J gene. Losses at the gene ends were 4 bases for V and 5 bases for J; bases not matched to a gene: 9. The CDR3 totals 18 residues. The germline V gene has CDR1 MDHEN and CDR2 SYDVKM.

About this clone: From the germline J gene comes the end of the CDR3, since the read stops 3 residues before it. The rearrangement uses TRBV19 and TRBJ2-7; TRBD2 matches 14 bases. Germline CDR1 LNHDA, CDR2 SQIVND (reference sequence). V was pared by 8 bases and J by 5 bases, with 11 bases of the junction left unmatched. CDR3 size: 16 residues. The DNA read from the CDR3 is TGTGCCAGTTCATCCAGGGGGACTAGCGGGAGTAACGAG. Translation gives CASSSRGTSGSNE. The whole CDR3 sequence reads CASSSRGTSGSNEQYF.

This clone showed up just a few times. The read ends 3 residues shy of where the CDR3 ends; the end is completed using the germline J gene. The V and J genes are TRBV30 and TRBJ2-7, with D possibly being TRBD1 (5 bases). V lost 0 bases and J 4 bases, leaving 10 bases between the germline ends. Germline V lookup: CDR1 GTSNPN, CDR2 SVGIG (reference sequence). The CDR3 runs 13 residues. This chain's CDR3 is CAWSVQAVYEQYF. The sequenced part of the CDR3 DNA is TGTGCCTGGAGTGTACAGGCAGTGTACGAG.

Comments on this clone: The DNA ends 3 residues before the CDR3 does, and the rest of the CDR3 is filled in from the germline J gene. The chain couples TRBV7-9 to TRBJ1-4; D perhaps matches TRBD1 (6 bases). Per germline, CDR1 SEHNR and CDR2 FQNEAQ (reference sequence). V lost 5 bases and J 8 bases, leaving 12 bases between the germline ends. The CDR3 runs 13 residues. CDR3 protein: CASSHPTGEKLFF. The covered CDR3 bases are TGTGCCAGCAGCCACCCGACAGGCGAAAAA.

This clone was counted many times. The read terminates 3 residues ahead of where the CDR3 ends, so the germline J gene completes it. The chain joins TRBV29-1 to TRBJ2-5, with D maybe TRBD2 (6 bases). From germline, CDR1 is SQVTM and CDR2 ANQGSEA. V was shortened by 7 bases and J by 4 bases, with 16 bases between the two germline ends. This CDR3 spans 13 amino acids. The covered CDR3 bases are TGCAGCGGGGGAGCGGAGGGTCGAGAGACC. It yields the protein CSGGAEGRET. The entire CDR3 sequence reads CSGGAEGRETQYF.

This clone has only a few counts. The read ends 3 residues early relative to the CDR3; the germline J gene fills the gap. The genes are TRBV6-2 or TRBV6-3 and TRBJ2-1, with 9 bases lining up with TRBD1. Germline V CDR1 and CDR2: MNHEY, SVGEGT. J was trimmed by 5 bases and V by 5 bases; bases with no gene match: 13. The CDR3 loop spans 17 amino acids. The DNA read from the CDR3 is TGTGCCAGCAGTCCCTCCGGGACAGGGTTCGCCAACAATGAG. Its translation is CASSPSGTGFANNE. The CDR3 in its entirety is CASSPSGTGFANNEQFF.

This clone was observed at least ten times. The read falls 3 residues short of the CDR3 end, and the missing part is taken from the germline J gene. V gene TRBV2 combines with J gene TRBJ1-5; no clear D gene. Germline V gene lookup returns CDR1 SNHLY and CDR2 FYNNEI. The V end lost 2 bases, the J end lost 0 bases, and 8 bases lay between the germline ends. The CDR3 spans 15 residues. The CDR3 DNA, read in part, is TGTGCCAGCAGTGAACACCCCTATAGCAATCAGCCC. Translating it yields CASSEHPYSNQP. The whole CDR3 reads CASSEHPYSNQPQHF.

Worth noting for this clone: Coverage ceases 3 residues before the CDR3 finishes, and the germline J gene fills in the end. The V and J genes are TRBV2 and TRBJ1-2; no definite D call. The CDR3 spans 11 residues. Germline values: CDR1 SNHLY, CDR2 FYNNEI. CDR3 residues: CASSRALLYTF. CDR3 bases read: TGTGCCAGCAGTCGAGCACTCCTC.

This clone was picked up a small number of times. The DNA ends 3 residues before the CDR3 does, and the rest of the CDR3 is filled in from the germline J gene. V gene TRBV23-1 combines with J gene TRBJ1-2; tentatively, D is TRBD1 (6 bases). TRBV23-1 is placed among ORFs of uncertain function. This CDR3 contains 11 residues. The germline V and J ends were trimmed by 7 bases and 5 bases, with 8 bases remaining between them. CDR3 bases read: TGCGCCAGCATCCAGGGGTATGGC. Residues: CASIQGYG. The CDR3 reads in full as CASIQGYGYTF.

Worth noting for this clone: The read ends 3 residues shy of where the CDR3 ends; the end is completed using the germline J gene. J is TRBJ1-2 and V is TRBV19, with TRBD1 identical over 8 bases. There are 13 residues in the CDR3. With 6 bases clipped from V and 4 bases from J, the junction kept 4 bases outside the gene matches. The V gene's germline CDR1 is LNHDA and CDR2 SQIVND (reference sequence). Incomplete CDR3 DNA: TGTGCCAGTAGCCTGACAGGGGTCTATGGC. Its protein product is CASSLTGVYG. The complete CDR3 protein is CASSLTGVYGYTF. Full variable domain (rest looked up from reference TRBV19 and TRBJ1-2): DGGITQSPKYLFRKEGQNVTLSCEQNLNHDAMYWYRQDPGQGLRLIYYSQIVNDFQKGDIAEGYSVSREKKESFPLTVTSAQKNPTAFYLCASSLTGVYGYTFGSGTRLTVV.

About this clone itself: Read data end 3 residues before the CDR3 end; the end is taken from the germline J gene. The chain combines TRBV7-9 with TRBJ2-5; TRBD2 matches 10 bases. The germline V gene has CDR1 SEHNR and CDR2 FQNEAQ (reference sequence). This CDR3 is built from 14 residues. Germline trimming cut 4 bases from V and 3 bases from J; bases unmatched to any gene: 2. The CDR3 bases that were read are TGTGCCAGCAGCTATCTAGCGGGGGAAGAGACC. Its translation is CASSYLAGEET. The CDR3, in full, reads CASSYLAGEETQYF. The full variable domain, in which reference TRBV7-9 and TRBJ2-5 provide the parts outside the CDR3, is DTGVSQNPRHKITKRGQNVTFRCDPISEHNRLYWYRQTLGQGPEFLTYFQNEAQLEKSRLLSDRFSAERPKGSFSTLEIQRTEQGDSAMYLCASSYLAGEETQYFGPGTRLLVL.

This clone appeared many times. The read ends 3 residues early relative to the CDR3; the germline J gene fills the gap. The V gene is TRBV29-1, the J gene TRBJ2-5; TRBD1 matches at 9 bases. The CDR3 is made up of 13 amino acids. Germline CDR1 is SQVTM and CDR2 is ANQGSEA. The trim removed 4 bases at V and 4 bases at J, leaving 4 bases unmatched. The CDR3 bases that were read are TGCAGCGTTGGACAGGGGGTCGGAGAGACC. Residues: CSVGQGVGET. Given in full, the CDR3 is CSVGQGVGETQYF.

This clone was observed a handful of times. The read stops 3 residues short of the end of the CDR3; the missing end is completed from the germline J gene. The chain recombines TRBV7-6 with TRBJ1-6, with 10 bases matching TRBD1. With V trimmed by 8 bases and J by 7 bases, 5 bases remained unmatched. The germline gives CDR1 SGHVS, CDR2 FNYEAQ. The CDR3 covers 14 residues. The CDR3 reads CASQRQGANSPLHF. CDR3 bases read: TGTGCCAGCCAAAGACAGGGGGCGAATTCACCC.

The table lists this clone with a few counts. The CDR3 protein is CASSSTTTREETQYF. CDR3 DNA, as far as it was read: TGCGCCAGCAGCTCCACCACGACGCGGGAAGAGACC. The chain combines TRBV5-1 with TRBJ2-5; tentatively, D is TRBD2 (5 bases). The read terminates 3 residues before the CDR3 end, so the remaining end is supplied by the germline J gene. Germline V lookup: CDR1 SGHRS, CDR2 YFSETQ. The CDR3 extends over 15 amino acids. The V end was cut by 3 bases, the J end by 3 bases, with 15 bases between. Supplemented by reference TRBV5-1 and TRBJ2-5, the full variable domain reads KAGVTQTPRYLIKTRGQQVTLSCSPISGHRSVSWYQQTPGQGLQFLFEYFSETQRNKGNFPGRFSGRQFSNSRSEMNVSTLELGDSALYLCASSSTTTREETQYFGPGTRLLVL.

As concerns this clone: The DNA ends 3 residues before the CDR3 does, and the rest of the CDR3 is filled in from the germline J gene. V gene TRBV6-2 or TRBV6-3 combines with J gene TRBJ2-7; perhaps TRBD2 as D (6 bases). This CDR3 has 15 residues. Trimming cost V 2 bases and J 0 bases, with 11 bases left between them. CDR1 and CDR2 (germline): MNHEY, SVGEGT. CDR3 DNA (partial): TGTGCCAGCAGTTACGGCGGGGTAAGCTCCTACGAG. Protein sequence: CASSYGGVSSYE. The whole CDR3 region reads CASSYGGVSSYEQYF.

In the case of this clone: The CDR3 end falls 3 residues outside the read, so it is completed with the germline J gene. The V and J genes are TRBV5-1 and TRBJ2-3, with 9 bases aligning to TRBD2. Trimming removed 4 bases from V and 4 bases from J; junction bases left unmatched: 7. CDR3 length: 15 residues. From germline, CDR1 is SGHRS and CDR2 YFSETQ. Partial CDR3 DNA: TGCGCCAGCAGCGTACTAGCGGGTGTCGCAGATACG. It yields the protein CASSVLAGVADT. The CDR3, in full, reads CASSVLAGVADTQYF.